This T cell receptor beta chain appears in the sequencing data of a study of Ad26.COV2.S vaccination and SARS-CoV-2 variants. Treatment noted: roughly 19 received Ad26.COV2.S at low or high dose, single or two shots; about 5 received placebo; per-sample allocation not given. Each sample was drawn 63 days after the first injection (of vaccine or placebo). Deletions cut 3 bases from V and 7 bases from J, with 18 bases between. CDR1 and CDR2 (germline): MNHEY, SMNVEV (reference sequence). The length of the CDR3 is 15 residues. Using immunoSEQ multiplex PCR, the repertoire was profiled, and TCRdb retains in-frame clones only, with some absent. The sample includes about 410,000 clones, around nine tenths of them seen just once.

Sequencing was performed on peripheral blood, taken in a trial of Ad26.COV2.S vaccine versus placebo. The chain recombines TRBV27 with TRBJ2-5; D unclear. The clonotype was recovered from a person aged 18-60 years who received the Ad26.COV2.S COVID-19 vaccine or a placebo. The CDR3 DNA sequence: TGTGCCAGCAGTTTTGGGGAAGGGCTTTTGGGGACCCAGTACTTC. Residues: CASSFGEGLLGTQYF.